Presented here are 10 T cell receptor beta chains from one specimen sequenced in a study of OX40 agonist ivuxolimab in advanced cancers. Assay used: immunoSEQ multiplex PCR; TCRdb lists only in-frame clones, some missing. The sample comprises about 78,000 clones, roughly 92% of which are singletons, and 2.8% rests with the top ten. Sample: CD4+ or CD8+ T cells sorted from blood, taken in a trial of the OX40 agonist ivuxolimab. Receptors originate from an adult with an advanced solid tumor such as melanoma, head and neck, liver or kidney cancer.

The chain uses TRBV19 and TRBJ1-4, with 7 bases that match TRBD1. From germline, CDR1 is LNHDA and CDR2 SQIVND (reference sequence). V shed 3 bases and J 7 bases; nucleotides not matched to a gene: 8. The CDR3 is 15 residues long. This chain's CDR3 is CASSISPGGSEKLFF. CDR3 DNA: TGTGCCAGTAGTATCAGCCCAGGGGGGAGTGAAAAACTGTTTTTT.

This clone has only one observation. The chain is built from TRBV10-3 and TRBJ1-1; 8 nucleotides agree with TRBD1. Germline CDR1 is ENHRY and CDR2 is SYGVKD. After removal of 9 bases from V and 3 bases from J, the junction contained 6 bases not matched to a gene. The length of the CDR3 is 13 residues. CDR3 DNA: TGTGCCATGTCGACAGGGGTGTACACTGAAGCTTTCTTT. This translates into CAMSTGVYTEAFF.

This chain links TRBV6-1 with TRBJ2-5, with 8 bases matching TRBD2. The CDR3 has 17 residues. V was pared by 2 bases and J by 4 bases, with 12 bases of the junction left unmatched. CDR1 MNHNS and CDR2 SASEGT come from the germline V gene. In nucleotides, the CDR3 is TGTGCCAGCAGTGAAAGGTCCGAAGCGGGAGTCCGAGAGACCCAGTACTTC. It encodes CASSERSEAGVRETQYF.

The chain employs TRBV5-4 and TRBJ2-5, with D perhaps matching TRBD2 (6 bases). This CDR3 is 13 amino acids long. The V and J ends lost 0 bases and 7 bases respectively, with 10 bases between them. Germline V gene sequence: CDR1 SGHNT, CDR2 YYREEE (reference sequence). The CDR3 sequence is CASSLAVGGTQYF. The CDR3 DNA follows: TGTGCCAGCAGCTTGGCGGTGGGAGGGACCCAGTACTTC.

J is TRBJ2-7 and V is TRBV12-5; 8 bases line up with TRBD2. Per germline, CDR1 LGHNT and CDR2 FRNRAP. There are 17 residues in the CDR3. The trim removed 5 bases at V and 0 bases at J, leaving 12 bases unmatched. In nucleotides, the CDR3 is TGTGCTAGTGGTCTCGGGGGGGGGCGAACTAGCTCCTACGAGCAGTACTTC. The encoded protein is CASGLGGGRTSSYEQYF.

The chain combines TRBV28 with TRBJ2-1; a weak D match, TRBD1 (7 bases). The CDR3 covers 16 residues. V lost 1 base to trimming and J lost 6 bases, with 16 bases between them. Germline assignment: CDR1 MDHEN and CDR2 SYDVKM. The CDR3 DNA follows: TGTGCCAGCAGTTTATTTTCAGGGGGGCTCGTCAATGAGCAGTTCTTC. Translating gives CASSLFSGGLVNEQFF.

This chain joins TRBV19 and TRBJ1-4; no definite D call. The CDR3 sequence is 15 residues long. Germline V gives CDR1 LNHDA, CDR2 SQIVND (reference sequence). V gave up 11 bases and J gave up 3 bases, with 19 bases separating them. CDR3 nucleotide sequence: TGTGCCTGCGGCCTGAGCGATTCGGCTAATGAAAAACTGTTTTTT. This sequence encodes CACGLSDSANEKLFF.

On this clone itself: Other DNA sequences in this specimen translate into the identical CDR3. The V and J genes are TRBV5-1 and TRBJ1-1, with 8 bases lining up with TRBD1. This CDR3 spans 14 amino acids. J was trimmed by 4 bases and V by 4 bases; bases with no gene match: 6. Germline CDR1 SGHRS, CDR2 YFSETQ. In nucleotides, the CDR3 is TGCGCCAGCAGCACTCAGGGGGCAAGCACTGAAGCTTTCTTT. It codes for CASSTQGASTEAFF. The full variable domain, completed using reference TRBV5-1 and TRBJ1-1, is KAGVTQTPRYLIKTRGQQVTLSCSPISGHRSVSWYQQTPGQGLQFLFEYFSETQRNKGNFPGRFSGRQFSNSRSEMNVSTLELGDSALYLCASSTQGASTEAFFGQGTRLTVV.

The V and J genes are TRBV10-3 and TRBJ1-2; unclear D gene. The ends were cut back, 0 bases at V and 4 bases at J, with 6 bases in the middle. CDR3 length: 13 residues. The germline V gene has CDR1 ENHRY and CDR2 SYGVKD. This CDR3 is CAISESLIYGYTF. The CDR3 DNA sequence: TGTGCCATCAGTGAGTCGCTAATCTATGGCTACACCTTC.

V gene TRBV27 combines with J gene TRBJ2-5; no reliable D call. Germline-derived CDR1 and CDR2 are MNHEY and SMNVEV (reference sequence). Trimming left V 6 bases short and J 2 bases short, with 4 bases between. The CDR3 length is 11 residues. The CDR3 is CASSQQETQYF. The CDR3 nucleotides read TGTGCCAGCAGCCAACAAGAGACCCAGTACTTC.